This passage covers 24 T cell receptor beta chains from one sample sequenced in a study of blood T cell repertoires in COVID-19 (TCRdb year 2020). The receptor library was made with the immunoSEQ multiplex PCR assay. As stored in TCRdb, this immuneACCESS dataset retains in-frame rearrangements with V and J assigned. A fraction of the clones does not appear; measured against another copy, unresolved V genes explain less than half of the discrepancy, and the remainder lacks a known reason. The table for this sample lists about 350,000 clones; 87% of them were counted only once. The top ten clones comprise roughly 5.2% of the sample. The sample comprised PBMCs or T cells enriched from blood (not recorded which). The source is a woman aged 25 to 39 who had recovered from COVID-19.

This clone was found once. V is TRBV5-1 and J is TRBJ1-1; D is unresolved. The CDR3 contains 15 residues. The germline CDR1 and CDR2 sequences are SGHRS and YFSETQ. V was shortened by 0 bases and J by 4 bases, with 13 bases between the two germline ends. The CDR3 DNA reads as TGCGCCAGCAGCTTGGACAGTGTTGAGTTCACTGAAGCTTTCTTT. This sequence encodes CASSLDSVEFTEAFF. The variable domain in full, with the rest retrieved from reference TRBV5-1 and TRBJ1-1, is KAGVTQTPRYLIKTRGQQVTLSCSPISGHRSVSWYQQTPGQGLQFLFEYFSETQRNKGNFPGRFSGRQFSNSRSEMNVSTLELGDSALYLCASSLDSVEFTEAFFGQGTRLTVV.

The chain carries TRBV24-1 and TRBJ2-3; possibly TRBD1 for D (5 bases). CDR3 length: 16 residues. Between the trimmed V and J ends, which lost 2 bases and 3 bases, there was a span of 14 bases. Germline V gene lookup returns CDR1 KGHDR and CDR2 SFDVKD. Here the CDR3 reads CATSDYRRAGTDTQYF. As DNA, the CDR3 is TGTGCCACCAGTGATTACCGCAGGGCCGGGACAGATACGCAGTATTTT.

This chain connects TRBV7-2 to TRBJ1-5, with TRBD1 matching over 7 bases. CDR1 and CDR2 from the germline V gene are SGHTA and FQGNSA. J gave up 11 bases and V 1 base, and 5 bases lay outside the gene matches. The CDR3 loop spans 13 amino acids. The CDR3 DNA is TGTGCCAGCAGCTTAGGACAGGGAGAAGCCCAGCATTTT. Amino acid sequence: CASSLGQGEAQHF.

This chain connects TRBV15 to TRBJ2-7, with TRBD2 identical over 10 bases. Germline V gene sequence: CDR1 LNHNV, CDR2 YYDKDF (reference sequence). The CDR3 covers 15 residues. Trimming at V came to 1 base and at J to 4 bases, leaving 4 bases not matched to a gene. The CDR3 here is CATSRGRTSGYEQYF. CDR3 nucleotide sequence: TGTGCCACCAGCAGAGGCAGGACTAGCGGATACGAGCAGTACTTC. Full variable domain (outside the CDR3, taken from reference TRBV15 and TRBJ2-7): DAMVIQNPRYQVTQFGKPVTLSCSQTLNHNVMYWYQQKSSQAPKLLFHYYDKDFNNEADTPDNFQSRRPNTSFCFLDIRSPGLGDTAMYLCATSRGRTSGYEQYFGPGTRLTVT.

The chain is built from TRBV4-3 and TRBJ2-3, with D perhaps TRBD1 (6 bases). Trimming pared 0 bases from V and 4 bases from J, leaving 14 bases between. The CDR3 contains 16 residues. The V gene's germline CDR1 is LGHNA and CDR2 YSLEER. The CDR3 spells CASSQESRGLADTQYF. The DNA for the CDR3 is TGCGCCAGCAGCCAAGAATCCAGGGGCCTCGCAGATACGCAGTATTTT.

This clone was found once. For the CDR3, the DNA is TGTGCCAGCAGCTTGCCGGGTCTTCGCAGGGCTAACTATGGCTACACCTTC. Encoded protein: CASSLPGLRRANYGYTF. The rearrangement links TRBV5-5 to TRBJ1-2, with a weak D call TRBD1 (5 bases). V gave up 1 base and J gave up 0 bases, with 16 bases separating them. The CDR3 spans 17 residues. Germline assignment: CDR1 SGHKS and CDR2 YYEKEE (reference sequence).

CDR3 region: CASRNRTGVHEQYF. The CDR3 coding sequence is TGCGCCAGCAGGAACCGGACAGGGGTTCACGAGCAGTACTTC. The chain has TRBV10-2 and TRBJ2-7; 9 positions match TRBD1. V dropped 6 bases and J dropped 5; count of bases not matched to a gene: 8. Per the germline V gene, CDR1 is WSHSY and CDR2 is SAAADI. This CDR3 is 14 amino acids long.

In its sample, this clone was seen many times. The V call is TRBV28, the J call TRBJ1-1; D uncertain. The CDR3 runs to 14 residues. Germline V gives CDR1 MDHEN, CDR2 SYDVKM. V lost 6 bases and J 0 bases, leaving 11 bases between the germline ends. The CDR3 nucleotides read TGTGCCAGCAGAGTACCAGGTGTGAACACTGAAGCTTTCTTT. Protein: CASRVPGVNTEAFF. Using reference TRBV28 and TRBJ1-1 for the parts outside the CDR3, the full variable domain is DVKVTQSSRYLVKRTGEKVFLECVQDMDHENMFWYRQDPGLGLRLIYFSYDVKMKEKGDIPEGYSVSREKKERFSLILESASTNQTSMYLCASRVPGVNTEAFFGQGTRLTVV.

As to this clone: At one boundary the junction diverges from the germline segment, which might be a read error. The J gene is TRBJ2-7, the V gene TRBV13; possible D gene TRBD1, 6 bases. The CDR3 covers 11 residues. Per germline, CDR1 PRHDT and CDR2 FYEKMQ (reference sequence). CDR3 loop: CASSFRDKKVF. CDR3 bases: TGTGCCAGCAGCTTCCGGGACAAAAAAGTCTTC.

V usage is TRBV19 and J usage is TRBJ1-2; 7 nucleotides agree with TRBD1. Germline lookup yields CDR1 LNHDA and CDR2 SQIVND (reference sequence). The CDR3 is made up of 15 amino acids. V was pared by 7 bases and J by 1 base, with 9 bases of the junction left unmatched. CDR3 nucleotides: TGTGCCAGTACCCCCGACAGGGCCATTAACTATGGCTACACCTTC. Its translation: CASTPDRAINYGYTF.

The chain is built from TRBV2 and TRBJ1-4, with D unresolved. The V and J ends lost 5 bases and 4 bases respectively, with 11 bases between them. This CDR3 region has 14 residues. Germline V gene data show CDR1 as SNHLY and CDR2 as FYNNEI. CDR3 region: CASSRRQVNEKLFF. The DNA of the CDR3 is TGTGCCAGCAGTCGCCGGCAGGTTAATGAAAAACTGTTTTTT.

The V call is TRBV7-8, the J call TRBJ1-6; TRBD1 matches 9 bases. J gave up 5 bases and V 4 bases, and 3 bases lay outside the gene matches. CDR1 is SGHVS, CDR2 FQNEAQ, per germline. The CDR3 length is 15 residues. CDR3 protein: CASSSRTGDNSPLHF. CDR3 bases: TGTGCCAGCAGCTCACGGACAGGGGATAATTCACCCCTCCACTTT.

The chain joins TRBV5-6 to TRBJ1-4; 11 bases match TRBD1. Germline lookup yields CDR1 SGHDT and CDR2 YYEEEE. CDR3 size: 15 residues. Germline trimming cut 4 bases from V and 8 bases from J; bases unmatched to any gene: 7. DNA for the CDR3: TGTGCCAGCAGCACTGGACAGGGGGCACGAGAAAAACTGTTTTTT. This gives the protein CASSTGQGAREKLFF.

V gene TRBV27 combines with J gene TRBJ1-3; D is unclear. The CDR3 has 13 residues. Trimming removed 6 bases at V and 8 bases at J, with 14 bases between. CDR1 MNHEY and CDR2 SMNVEV come from the germline V gene (reference sequence). The CDR3 DNA sequence: TGTGCCAGCAGCCGCGACGCGGGCGACACCATATATTTT. It yields the protein CASSRDAGDTIYF.

This clone was seen once. The V and J genes are TRBV2 and TRBJ2-7; D gene uncertain. The CDR3 covers 15 residues. Germline-derived CDR1 and CDR2 are SNHLY and FYNNEI. V was pared by 5 bases and J by 3 bases, with 17 bases between. The CDR3 spells CASSLPGGGIYEQYF. The CDR3 DNA reads as TGTGCCAGCAGTTTACCCGGTGGTGGTATCTACGAGCAGTACTTC.

V usage is TRBV28 and J usage is TRBJ1-6; 8 bases align to TRBD1. The J segment lost 8 bases and the V segment lost 5 bases, leaving 11 bases of the junction unmatched. The CDR3 is 16 amino acids. CDR1 is MDHEN and CDR2 is SYDVKM in the germline V gene. The CDR3 DNA reads as TGTGCCAGCAGTCTCCTTCAGGGGGCCGCTTATTCACCCCTCCACTTT. Translation: CASSLLQGAAYSPLHF.

The chain employs TRBV27 and TRBJ1-5; D is perhaps TRBD1 (5 bases). V dropped 8 bases and J dropped 6 bases, with 8 bases sitting between them. The CDR3 covers 11 residues. Germline lookup yields CDR1 MNHEY and CDR2 SMNVEV (reference sequence). The CDR3 is CASPGGQPQHF. Written as DNA, the CDR3 is TGTGCCAGCCCGGGGGGTCAGCCCCAGCATTTT.

This clone was detected only a few times. The V call is TRBV7-2, the J call TRBJ1-1; D is perhaps TRBD1 (5 bases). Germline loops: CDR1 SGHTA, CDR2 FQGNSA. Trimming removed 2 bases from V and 5 bases from J, with 12 bases in between. The CDR3 runs to 14 residues. Written as DNA, the CDR3 is TGTGCCAGCAGCTTATACCAGGGAGGAACTGAAGCTTTCTTT. Amino acids: CASSLYQGGTEAFF. Full variable domain (outside the CDR3, taken from reference TRBV7-2 and TRBJ1-1): GAGVSQSPSNKVTEKGKDVELRCDPISGHTALYWYRQSLGQGLEFLIYFQGNSAPDKSGLPSDRFSAERTGGSVSTLTIQRTQQEDSAVYLCASSLYQGGTEAFFGQGTRLTVV.

This sequence joins TRBV10-3 and TRBJ1-5, with TRBD1 identical over 9 bases. The germline V gene encodes CDR1 ENHRY and CDR2 SYGVKD. CDR3 length: 14 residues. The ends lost 6 bases at V and 6 bases at J; junction bases unmatched: 6. The CDR3 is CAISPGTGSQPQHF. As DNA, the CDR3 is TGTGCCATCAGCCCCGGGACAGGGAGTCAGCCCCAGCATTTT.

The genes are TRBV4-1 and TRBJ1-4; unclear D gene. The CDR3 has 16 amino acids. The V and J ends lost 0 bases and 4 bases respectively, with 12 bases between them. In germline, CDR1 is MGHRA, CDR2 YSYEKL. In DNA form, the CDR3 reads TGCGCCAGCAGCCAAGAGGGCGGGCGGGTTAATGAAAAACTGTTTTTT. This sequence encodes CASSQEGGRVNEKLFF.

The chain has TRBV5-1 and TRBJ2-1, with 11 bases identical to TRBD2. The CDR3 contains 18 residues. Germline loops: CDR1 SGHRS, CDR2 YFSETQ. The V gene end was trimmed by 2 bases and the J gene end by 4 bases; junction bases not matched to a gene: 11. The CDR3 spells CASSLGLAGGRRYNEQFF. The CDR3 DNA reads as TGCGCCAGCAGCTTAGGCCTAGCGGGGGGCCGCCGGTACAATGAGCAGTTCTTC.

This clone was counted between two and nine times. CDR3 bases: TGTGCCAGCAGCACCCGGGGTAGCGGACGCTACAATGAGCAGTTCTTC. Translated: CASSTRGSGRYNEQFF. This chain links TRBV11-2 with TRBJ2-1, with D tentatively TRBD2 (6 bases). Germline V CDR1 and CDR2: SGHAT, FQNNGV. The CDR3 sequence is 16 residues long. V lost 5 bases and J lost 3, with 17 bases in between.

The V gene is TRBV9, the J gene TRBJ1-3; possibly TRBD1 for D (5 bases). Germline CDR1 SGDLS, CDR2 YYNGEE. CDR3 length: 15 residues. Trimming removed 0 bases at V and 2 bases at J, with 9 bases between. The CDR3 spells CASSVAQGTGNTIYF. CDR3 nucleotides: TGTGCCAGCAGCGTAGCTCAGGGAACTGGAAACACCATATATTTT.

V is TRBV2 and J is TRBJ1-2, with 9 bases aligning to TRBD1. The germline V gene has CDR1 SNHLY and CDR2 FYNNEI. This CDR3 has 16 residues. V shed 6 bases, J shed 3 bases, and the junction held 11 bases outside the gene matches. CDR3 coding DNA: TGTGCCAGCAGAGACGGGACAGGGACTGCTCACTATGGCTACACCTTC. This translates into CASRDGTGTAHYGYTF.